The clone carrying this TCR beta chain was detected only once. This entry comes from a study of T cell changes during pregnancy in multiple sclerosis. The germline V gene has CDR1 SGDLS and CDR2 YYNGEE. CDR3 length equals 15 residues. The J segment lost 7 bases and the V segment lost 3 bases, leaving 11 bases of the junction unmatched. This table comes from immunoSEQ multiplex PCR, and its TCRdb copy is limited to in-frame clones, with some not included. The table shows more than 90,000 clones, with roughly 92% occurring only once. The J gene is TRBJ2-5, the V gene TRBV9, with TRBD1 matching over 8 bases. This specimen was peripheral blood, taken in the third trimester of pregnancy. This receptor was taken from a female donor with multiple sclerosis, enrolled in a pregnancy study. CDR3 sequence reads: CASSEGTGGFGTQYF. The CDR3 DNA is TGTGCCAGCAGCGAGGGAACAGGGGGGTTCGGGACCCAGTACTTC.